The 24 T cell receptor beta chains below all came from one sample that was sequenced in a study of shared clonotypes between healthy human individuals (dated by TCRdb to 2020 to 2021). Libraries came from the immunoSEQ multiplex PCR assay. TCRdb carries this immuneACCESS record with in-frame sequences only. Its versions omit some clonotypes, under half of them owing to an unresolved V gene in the studies checked, with the rest unexplained. Here the sample has approximately 500,000 clones; approximately 85% occur a single time. Together, the top ten hold 10% to 15% of the sample. The specimen sequenced was PBMCs. These receptors were obtained from a woman aged 40 to 50 in good health. Some clones in this sample may be carry-over from other donors' samples.

The chain joins TRBV4-1 to TRBJ2-7, with D perhaps TRBD1 (5 bases). Germline CDR1 MGHRA, CDR2 YSYEKL. The CDR3 contains 15 residues. The V and J ends lost 1 base and 1 base respectively, with 11 bases between them. CDR3 loop: CASSQAGSPSYEQYF. CDR3 coding DNA: TGCGCCAGCAGCCAAGCAGGGTCGCCGTCCTACGAGCAGTACTTC.

The CDR3, as DNA: TGTGCCAGCAGCTGGGGGGATCAGCCCCAGCATTTT. It specifies CASSWGDQPQHF. This sequence joins TRBV28 and TRBJ1-5; maybe TRBD1 (5 bases). Germline values: CDR1 MDHEN, CDR2 SYDVKM. The CDR3 loop spans 12 amino acids. The V gene lost 6 bases and the J gene lost 5 bases, with 8 bases spanning the gap.

This sequence joins TRBV18 and TRBJ2-1; 13 bases line up with TRBD2. Looked up from germline, CDR1 is KGHSH and CDR2 is LQKENI. The CDR3 covers 18 residues. Trimming at V came to 3 bases and at J to 6 bases, leaving 11 bases not matched to a gene. The CDR3 sequence is CASSPHGLAGVAGNEQFF. CDR3 coding DNA: TGTGCCAGCTCACCCCACGGACTAGCGGGAGTGGCTGGCAATGAGCAGTTCTTC.

The rearrangement links TRBV4-3 to TRBJ2-2; 7 bases line up with TRBD2. The germline CDR1 and CDR2 sequences are LGHNA and YSLEER. The CDR3 extends over 16 amino acids. V was pared by 4 bases and J by 5 bases, with 10 bases of the junction left unmatched. CDR3 loop: CASSRLGGRGTGELFF. The CDR3 nucleotides are TGCGCCAGCAGCCGCCTAGGAGGGAGGGGAACCGGGGAGCTGTTTTTT.

This clone has a single count. The V and J genes are TRBV5-4 and TRBJ2-1; D is perhaps TRBD2 (7 bases). V shed 3 bases and J shed 5 bases, with 12 bases lying between them. The germline CDR1 and CDR2 sequences are SGHNT and YYREEE (reference sequence). CDR3 length: 14 residues. The CDR3 protein is CASSYRAGDNEQFF. The CDR3 DNA reads TGTGCCAGCAGCTACAGGGCGGGAGACAATGAGCAGTTCTTC.

This sequence joins TRBV5-6 and TRBJ2-3, with 9 bases that match TRBD2. This CDR3 comprises 17 residues. Germline-derived CDR1 and CDR2 are SGHDT and YYEEEE. V dropped 0 bases and J dropped 2; count of bases not matched to a gene: 7. The CDR3 DNA follows: TGTGCCAGCAGCTTGGGTGGTAGCGGGAGTCTCACAGATACGCAGTATTTT. Its translation: CASSLGGSGSLTDTQYF.

The CDR3 DNA is TGCGCCAGCAGTATAGGGACTAGCAGCGAGCAGTACTTC. Translation: CASSIGTSSEQYF. J is TRBJ2-7 and V is TRBV10-1; 9 nucleotides line up with TRBD2. This CDR3 is built from 13 residues. The V segment lost 5 bases and the J segment 6 bases; nucleotides outside the gene matches: 5. The germline gives CDR1 WNHNN, CDR2 SYGVQD (reference sequence).

The rearrangement links TRBV20-1 to TRBJ2-3, with D possibly TRBD1 on 6 matching bases. The V end was cut by 6 bases, the J end by 11 bases, with 15 bases between. The CDR3 runs to 11 residues. Germline CDR1 is DFQATT and CDR2 is SNEGSKA (reference sequence). CDR3 residues: CSATRGTRQYF. As DNA, the CDR3 is TGCAGTGCCACAAGGGGGACCCGGCAGTATTTT.

About this clone: The sample holds other DNA sequences that translate to the same CDR3. V gene TRBV18 combines with J gene TRBJ2-1; weak D call: TRBD2 (6 bases). Germline loops: CDR1 KGHSH, CDR2 LQKENI. V was shortened by 2 bases and J by 8 bases, with 10 bases between the two germline ends. The CDR3 length is 13 residues. CDR3: CASSPGGGDEQFF. The CDR3 DNA sequence: TGTGCCAGCTCACCAGGGGGAGGCGATGAGCAGTTCTTC.

V usage is TRBV10-3 and J usage is TRBJ2-3; 11 nucleotides align to TRBD2. Germline lookup yields CDR1 ENHRY and CDR2 SYGVKD. The CDR3 extends over 16 amino acids. The trim removed 3 bases at V and 6 bases at J, leaving 8 bases unmatched. This CDR3 reads CAISEIWTSGRDTQYF. DNA of the CDR3: TGTGCCATCAGTGAAATTTGGACTAGCGGGCGTGATACGCAGTATTTT.

This CDR3 reads CASRGRGYNEQFF. DNA for the CDR3: TGTGCCAGTAGAGGTCGGGGATACAATGAGCAGTTCTTC. The chain carries TRBV19 and TRBJ2-1, with a possible D match to TRBD2 (5 bases). The CDR3 runs to 13 residues. Trimming removed 6 bases at V and 4 bases at J, with 10 bases between. The germline CDR1 and CDR2 sequences are LNHDA and SQIVND (reference sequence).

For the CDR3, the DNA is TGTGCCAGCAGTCCCCCCAGCGGGACCTACGAGCAGTACTTC. Amino acid sequence: CASSPPSGTYEQYF. This chain joins TRBV6-5 and TRBJ2-7, with 7 bases matching TRBD2. CDR1 MNHEY and CDR2 SVGAGI come from the germline V gene. The CDR3 runs 14 residues. Trimming cost V 5 bases and J 2 bases; bases outside gene matches: 6.

This clone was observed once. V usage is TRBV7-3 and J usage is TRBJ2-3, with no clear D. The V gene lost 2 bases and the J gene lost 2 bases, with 8 bases spanning the gap. This CDR3 spans 14 amino acids. CDR1 SGHTA and CDR2 FQGTGA come from the germline V gene. The CDR3 region is CASSLYRDTDTQYF. CDR3 DNA sequence: TGTGCCAGCAGCTTATACCGAGACACAGATACGCAGTATTTT.

The chain uses TRBV7-3 and TRBJ2-1; 8 positions agree with TRBD2. Germline V gene data show CDR1 as SGHTA and CDR2 as FQGTGA. CDR3 length equals 13 residues. With V trimmed by 4 bases and J by 9 bases, 5 bases remained unmatched. CDR3 in DNA: TGTGCCAGCAGCTCGTTAGCGGGACTTGAGCAGTTCTTC. Encoded protein: CASSSLAGLEQFF.

This chain uses TRBV18 with TRBJ1-1; 7 positions agree with TRBD1. This CDR3 is 15 amino acids long. Germline trimming cut 4 bases from V and 1 base from J; bases unmatched to any gene: 6. Germline CDR1 and CDR2: KGHSH and LQKENI. CDR3 loop: CASSLTRGPNTEAFF. CDR3 sequence (DNA): TGTGCCAGCTCACTTACAAGGGGGCCGAACACTGAAGCTTTCTTT.

This clone was counted a single time. This sequence joins TRBV7-9 and TRBJ2-7; D gene ambiguous. Germline CDR1 SEHNR, CDR2 FQNEAQ (reference sequence). Trimming removed 3 bases at V and 0 bases at J, with 6 bases between. This CDR3 is 13 amino acids long. The CDR3 DNA follows: TGTGCCAGCAGCTTCGTGAGCTCCTACGAGCAGTACTTC. It encodes CASSFVSSYEQYF.

This chain connects TRBV11-3 to TRBJ2-5; TRBD2 agrees at 11 bases. The end of the DNA fits TRBJ2-7 better, so the J call may be wrong. Germline-derived CDR1 and CDR2 are SGHNT and YENEEA. The CDR3 contains 15 residues. The CDR3 protein is CASSPGTSGYYEQYF. DNA for the CDR3: TGTGCCAGCAGCCCCGGGACTAGCGGATACTACGAGCAGTACTTC.

The rearrangement uses TRBV28 and TRBJ2-3; TRBD2 is a possible D gene (5 bases). Trimming shortened V by 6 bases and J by 6 bases, and 13 bases separated the two germline ends. The CDR3 length is 13 residues. Germline CDR1 and CDR2: MDHEN and SYDVKM. The CDR3 is CASRDGGSDTQYF. The CDR3 DNA reads as TGTGCCAGCAGAGACGGCGGGTCGGATACGCAGTATTTT.

The chain recombines TRBV20-1 with TRBJ2-1, with unresolved D. Germline CDR1 reads DFQATT; CDR2 reads SNEGSKA (reference sequence). V gave up 5 bases and J gave up 3 bases, with 5 bases separating them. This CDR3 contains 11 residues. The CDR3: CSALDYNEQFF. The DNA for the CDR3 is TGCAGTGCTCTTGACTACAATGAGCAGTTCTTC.

V and J are TRBV6-5 and TRBJ1-2; TRBD1 aligns across 8 bases. Germline loops: CDR1 MNHEY, CDR2 SVGAGI. CDR3 length: 15 residues. Germline trimming cut 2 bases from V and 6 bases from J; bases unmatched to any gene: 8. The CDR3 loop reads CASSYRDRGIDGYTF. The CDR3 DNA is TGTGCCAGCAGTTACCGAGACAGGGGCATAGATGGCTACACCTTC.

The chain uses TRBV4-3 and TRBJ2-2; D possibly matches TRBD1 or TRBD2 (6 bases each). Between the trimmed V and J ends, which lost 1 base and 2 bases, there was a span of 11 bases. The germline CDR1 and CDR2 sequences are LGHNA and YSLEER. The length of the CDR3 is 16 residues. The CDR3 DNA reads as TGCGCCAGCAGCCAAGGGAGGGGGTCCAACACCGGGGAGCTGTTTTTT. Its protein is CASSQGRGSNTGELFF.

This clone has just one count. J is TRBJ1-5 and V is TRBV6-1, with D perhaps matching TRBD1 (5 bases). The V gene lost 2 bases and the J gene lost 1 base, with 15 bases spanning the gap. The germline V gene encodes CDR1 MNHNS and CDR2 SASEGT. The CDR3 is 17 residues long. CDR3 nucleotides: TGTGCCAGCAGTGAACGGTGGGGCGCGGAGAGCAATCAGCCCCAGCATTTT. It translates to CASSERWGAESNQPQHF.

This clone came up a few times. V usage is TRBV7-9 and J usage is TRBJ2-5; no clear D. This CDR3 region has 13 residues. The V gene lost 6 bases and the J gene lost 5 bases, with 13 bases spanning the gap. Germline-derived CDR1 and CDR2 are SEHNR and FQNEAQ (reference sequence). In DNA, the CDR3 is TGTGCCAGCAGGTTCAGTAGTAGGGAGACCCAGTACTTC. Amino acid sequence: CASRFSSRETQYF.

The chain has TRBV9 and TRBJ2-1, with TRBD2 matching over 10 bases. Germline trimming cut 5 bases from V and 4 bases from J; bases unmatched to any gene: 6. In germline, CDR1 is SGDLS, CDR2 YYNGEE. This CDR3 region has 15 residues. CDR3 DNA sequence: TGTGCCAGCAGTCCACCTAGCGGGAGTTACAATGAGCAGTTCTTC. It encodes CASSPPSGSYNEQFF. The full variable domain, in which reference TRBV9 and TRBJ2-1 provide the parts outside the CDR3, is DSGVTQTPKHLITATGQRVTLRCSPRSGDLSVYWYQQSLDQGLQFLIQYYNGEERAKGNILERFSAQQFPDLHSELNLSSLELGDSALYFCASSPPSGSYNEQFFGPGTRLTVL.